Sequencing of this TCR beta chain was carried out in a study of T cells expressing NK-cell markers. Overall study context: Sorted CD3+CD56-NKG2C+, CD3+CD56+NKG2C- and CD3+CD56+NKG2C+ T cells were the source of the TCR beta repertoires. Seropositivity for HCMV was found in seven of the eight sequenced donors, with one seronegative. Study results and caveats: The CD3+CD56-NKG2C+ fraction was also led by these clonotypes in a handful of donors. The study did not resolve the HCMV specificity of expanded NKG2C+ T cell clones.

A remark on this clonotype: Its antigen remains unknown.

TCRdb re-called the 5' RACE reads and gives one entry per CDR3 protein, without DNA. Seen in this sample are 150,000 to 180,000 distinct CDR3 sequences; the ten most common clones hold 37%. The CDR3 length is 16 residues. Germline V gives CDR1 SGHKS, CDR2 YYEKEE (reference sequence). This rearrangement joins TRBV5-5 to TRBJ2-1; TCRdb indicates TRBD2, and absent DNA this call remains unverified. This TCR came from a woman aged 45-65 years in good health. Sequences were obtained from blood T cells: a sorted CD56 or NKG2C T cell subset, CD4+ or CD8+ T cells, or bulk PBMC T cells (not recorded which). Here the CDR3 reads CASSLVGHGSYNEQFF. Full variable domain (remainder filled in from reference TRBV5-5 and TRBJ2-1): DAGVTQSPTHLIKTRGQQVTLRCSPISGHKSVSWYQQVLGQGPQFIFQYYEKEERGRGNFPDRFSARQFPNYSSELNVNALLLGDSALYLCASSLVGHGSYNEQFFGPGTRLTVL.